This is a list of T cell receptor beta chains from one sample in a study of blood T cells in healthy people across ages. TCRdb itself ran the 5' RACE reads through MiXCR, one entry per CDR3 protein. The table records hundreds of thousands of distinct CDR3 sequences, roughly 60% of them present only once. The specimen was blood. These receptor sequences come from a young man in good health. CDR3s include the opening cysteine and the closing phenylalanine or tryptophan. A D gene is named only where the DNA matches it firmly. Clone size is shown for a subset of rows, as once, few, many or a class of expanded clone.

J: TRBJ2-1
D: TRBD1
V: TRBV7-2
size: few
CDR3: CASSVGRGNEQFF
DNA: TGTGCCAGCAGCGTAGGCAGGGGGAATGAGCAGTTCTTC

J: TRBJ2-1
D: .
V: TRBV24-1
size: .
CDR3: CATTDKGGNPSSYNEQFF
DNA: TGTGCCACCACAGACAAGGGGGGGAACCCAAGCTCCTACAATGAGCAGTTCTTC

J: TRBJ2-3
D: .
V: TRBV6-5
size: .
CDR3: CASRAGSRTDTQYF
DNA: TGTGCCAGCCGGGCCGGGTCACGCACAGATACGCAGTATTTT

J: TRBJ2-1
D: .
V: TRBV20-1
size: few
CDR3: CSARASVGNEQFF
DNA: TGCAGTGCTAGGGCTAGCGTGGGCAATGAGCAGTTCTTC

J: TRBJ2-1
D: .
V: TRBV29-1
size: .
CDR3: CSVEGGRVTINEQFF
DNA: TGCAGCGTTGAGGGTGGCAGGGTAACGATTAATGAGCAGTTCTTC

J: TRBJ2-3
D: .
V: TRBV7-8
size: few
CDR3: CASSLGWRSSTDTQYF
DNA: TGTGCCAGCAGCTTAGGGTGGCGGAGTAGCACAGATACGCAGTATTTT

J: TRBJ1-1
D: .
V: TRBV5-1
size: .
CDR3: CASSWEGTEAFF
DNA: TGCGCCAGCAGCTGGGAGGGCACTGAAGCTTTCTTT

J: TRBJ2-2
D: TRBD2
V: TRBV4-3
size: .
CDR3: CASSQNGRGGNTGELFF
DNA: TGCGCCAGCAGCCAGAATGGGCGGGGGGGGAACACCGGGGAGCTGTTTTTT

J: TRBJ2-1
D: TRBD2
V: TRBV2
size: .
CDR3: CAGSPSGGDSNEQFF
DNA: TGTGCCGGCAGCCCCAGCGGGGGGGACTCCAATGAGCAGTTCTTC

J: TRBJ2-7
D: TRBD1
V: TRBV12-3/TRBV12-4
size: .
CDR3: CASRPRQGVTYEQYF
DNA: TGTGCCAGCAGGCCCCGCCAGGGGGTTACCTACGAGCAGTACTTC

J: TRBJ2-3
D: .
V: TRBV30
size: .
CDR3: CAWSRSGDTQYF
DNA: TGTGCCTGGAGTCGCTCTGGAGATACGCAGTATTTT

J: TRBJ2-7
D: TRBD1
V: TRBV10-3
size: .
CDR3: CAIRPGQGFSYEQYF
DNA: TGTGCCATCAGACCTGGACAGGGTTTTTCCTACGAGCAGTACTTC

J: TRBJ2-1
D: .
V: TRBV27
size: .
CDR3: CASSFPTRHNEQFF
DNA: TGTGCCAGCAGTTTTCCAACTCGTCACAATGAGCAGTTCTTC

J: TRBJ2-1
D: TRBD2
V: TRBV7-2
size: few
CDR3: CASSLSGGGAEDEQFF
DNA: TGTGCCAGCAGCTTAAGCGGCGGGGGGGCCGAGGATGAGCAGTTCTTC

J: TRBJ1-5
D: TRBD1
V: TRBV10-3
size: once
CDR3: CAISGTGVQPQHF
DNA: TGTGCCATCAGTGGGACAGGGGTCCAGCCCCAGCATTTT

J: TRBJ2-3
D: TRBD2
V: TRBV7-2
size: .
CDR3: CASSLQTSGGAMDTQYF
DNA: TGTGCCAGCAGCCTCCAGACTAGCGGGGGGGCCATGGATACGCAGTATTTT

J: TRBJ2-3
D: .
V: TRBV6-7
size: .
CDR3: CATPERATILGTQYF
DNA: TGTGCCACCCCAGAAAGGGCGACTATCCTCGGGACGCAGTATTTT

J: TRBJ2-7
D: .
V: TRBV29-1
size: .
CDR3: CSVEQGIEQYF
DNA: TGCAGCGTGGAACAGGGAATCGAGCAGTACTTC

J: TRBJ2-7
D: TRBD2
V: TRBV4-3
size: .
CDR3: CASSQDSLAGGGYEQYF
DNA: TGCGCCAGCAGCCAAGATTCACTAGCGGGGGGCGGCTACGAGCAGTACTTC

J: TRBJ2-7
D: .
V: TRBV6-2/TRBV6-3
size: once
CDR3: CASAPREYSYEQYF
DNA: TGTGCCAGCGCACCTAGGGAGTACTCCTACGAGCAGTACTTC

J: TRBJ2-7
D: TRBD2
V: TRBV7-2
size: .
CDR3: CASSVGQRDYSYEQYF
DNA: TGTGCCAGCAGCGTCGGACAACGGGACTACTCCTACGAGCAGTACTTC

J: TRBJ1-5
D: TRBD1
V: TRBV28
size: .
CDR3: CASNPGGRLNQPQHF
DNA: TGTGCCAGCAACCCAGGGGGACGGCTCAATCAGCCCCAGCATTTT

J: TRBJ2-4
D: TRBD1
V: TRBV4-3
size: few
CDR3: CASSQGRGQGNIQYF
DNA: TGCGCCAGCAGCCAAGGAAGGGGGCAAGGAAACATTCAGTACTTC

J: TRBJ2-6
D: .
V: TRBV4-3
size: .
CDR3: CASSKGGVVSGANVLTF
DNA: TGCGCCAGCAGCAAAGGGGGAGTGGTCTCCGGGGCCAACGTCCTGACTTTC